This T cell receptor (beta chain) was documented in a study of CD8 T cells in Susac syndrome. From blood CD8+ and CD4+ T cells, the TCR beta chain was sequenced. Patients with stable or active relapsing-remitting disease, all of them treatment-naive, made up the multiple sclerosis controls. The authors negatively isolated CD8+ and CD4+ T cells and FACS-enriched TEMRA cells. The CDR3 extends over 17 amino acids. V gave up 0 bases and J gave up 0 bases, with 12 bases separating them. From germline, CDR1 is SGDLS and CDR2 YYNGEE. An input of about 0.5 to 1 ug of RNA was subjected to reverse transcription using random hexamers. immunoSEQ multiplex PCR amplified TCR beta CDR3 across 54 Vbeta, 13 Jbeta. TCRdb re-called the immunoSEQ multiplex PCR reads with MiXCR, one entry per CDR3 protein. The table shows fewer than 250,000 distinct CDR3 sequences, with roughly 90% occurring only once.

Sequences were obtained from CD8+ T cells from PBMCs. The V call is TRBV9, the J call TRBJ2-2; D possibly corresponds to TRBD2 (5 bases). The sequence was collected from a human donor with multiple sclerosis. CDR3 DNA: TGTGCCAGCAGCGTAGGTGGAGCGGAGGCGAACACCGGGGAGCTGTTTTTT. Translation: CASSVGGAEANTGELFF. The complete variable domain, with remaining parts taken from reference TRBV9 and TRBJ2-2, reads DSGVTQTPKHLITATGQRVTLRCSPRSGDLSVYWYQQSLDQGLQFLIQYYNGEERAKGNILERFSAQQFPDLHSELNLSSLELGDSALYFCASSVGGAEANTGELFFGEGSRLTVL.